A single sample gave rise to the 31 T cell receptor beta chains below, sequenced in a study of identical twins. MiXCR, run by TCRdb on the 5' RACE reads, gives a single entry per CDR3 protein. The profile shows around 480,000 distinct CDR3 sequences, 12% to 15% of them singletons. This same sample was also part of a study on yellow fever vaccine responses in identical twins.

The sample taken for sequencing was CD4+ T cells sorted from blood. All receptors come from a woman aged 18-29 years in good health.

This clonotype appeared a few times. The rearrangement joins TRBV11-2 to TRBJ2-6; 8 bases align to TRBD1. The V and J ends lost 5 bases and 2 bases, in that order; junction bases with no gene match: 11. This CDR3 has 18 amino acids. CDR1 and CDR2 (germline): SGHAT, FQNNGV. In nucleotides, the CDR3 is TGTGCCAGCAGCCAGTCCAGGGGGCTAACTGCTGGGGCCAACGTCCTGACTTTC. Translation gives CASSQSRGLTAGANVLTF.

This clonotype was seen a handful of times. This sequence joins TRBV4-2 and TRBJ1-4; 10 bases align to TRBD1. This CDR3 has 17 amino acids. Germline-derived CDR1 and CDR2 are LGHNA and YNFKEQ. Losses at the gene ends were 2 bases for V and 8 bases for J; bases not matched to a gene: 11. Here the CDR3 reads CASSQNTRQGAGEKLFF. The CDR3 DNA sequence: TGTGCCAGCAGCCAAAACACCCGACAGGGGGCCGGAGAAAAACTGTTTTTT.

The CDR3 sequence: CASSEQVGTTEAFF. The CDR3 coding sequence is TGTGCCAGCAGTGAACAAGTAGGAACGACTGAAGCTTTCTTT. The V and J genes are TRBV6-1 and TRBJ1-1; unclear D gene. The CDR3 sequence is 14 residues long. V lost 2 bases and J 5 bases, leaving 12 bases between the germline ends. Germline CDR1 and CDR2: MNHNS and SASEGT.

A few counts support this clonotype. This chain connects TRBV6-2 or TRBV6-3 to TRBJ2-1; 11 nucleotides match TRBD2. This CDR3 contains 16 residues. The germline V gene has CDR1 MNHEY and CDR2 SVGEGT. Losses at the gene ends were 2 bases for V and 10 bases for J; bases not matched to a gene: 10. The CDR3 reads CASSYRTSGLYWEQFF. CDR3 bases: TGTGCCAGCAGTTACAGGACTAGCGGGTTATATTGGGAGCAGTTCTTC.

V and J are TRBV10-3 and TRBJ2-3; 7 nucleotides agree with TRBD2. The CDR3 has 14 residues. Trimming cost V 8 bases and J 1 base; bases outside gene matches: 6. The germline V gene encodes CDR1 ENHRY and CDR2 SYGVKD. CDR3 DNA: TGTGCCATCTGGGGGGGAACAGGCACAGATACGCAGTATTTT. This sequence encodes CAIWGGTGTDTQYF.

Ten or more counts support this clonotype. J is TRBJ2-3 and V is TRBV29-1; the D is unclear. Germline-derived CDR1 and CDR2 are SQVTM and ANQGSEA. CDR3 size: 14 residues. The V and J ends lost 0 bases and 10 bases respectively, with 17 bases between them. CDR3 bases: TGCAGCGTTGAAGATCGGAGTTTGGCTCTAGCGCAGTATTTT. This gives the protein CSVEDRSLALAQYF.

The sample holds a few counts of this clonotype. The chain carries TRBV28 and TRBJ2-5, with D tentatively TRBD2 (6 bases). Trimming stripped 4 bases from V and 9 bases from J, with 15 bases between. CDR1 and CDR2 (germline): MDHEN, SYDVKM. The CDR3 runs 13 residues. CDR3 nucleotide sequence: TGTGCCAGCAGTTCGGGACCAAGCGGGTCCCAGTACTTC. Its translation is CASSSGPSGSQYF.

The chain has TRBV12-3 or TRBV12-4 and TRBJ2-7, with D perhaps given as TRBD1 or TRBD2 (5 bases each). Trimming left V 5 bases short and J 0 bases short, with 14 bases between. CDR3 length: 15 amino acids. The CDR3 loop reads CASSANGASSYEQYF. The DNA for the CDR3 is TGTGCCAGCAGTGCAAACGGGGCGAGCTCCTACGAGCAGTACTTC.

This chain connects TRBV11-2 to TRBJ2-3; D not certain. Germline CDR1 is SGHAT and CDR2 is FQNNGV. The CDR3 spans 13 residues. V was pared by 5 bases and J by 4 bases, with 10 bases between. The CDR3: CASSNPHPDTQYF. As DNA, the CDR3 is TGTGCCAGCAGCAACCCGCACCCAGATACGCAGTATTTT.

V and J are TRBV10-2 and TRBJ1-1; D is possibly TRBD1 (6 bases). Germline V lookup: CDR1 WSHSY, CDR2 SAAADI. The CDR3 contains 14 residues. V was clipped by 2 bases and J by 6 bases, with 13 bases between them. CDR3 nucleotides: TGCGCCAGCAGTGAGATCGGGGGCTACTCTGAAGCTTTCTTT. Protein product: CASSEIGGYSEAFF.

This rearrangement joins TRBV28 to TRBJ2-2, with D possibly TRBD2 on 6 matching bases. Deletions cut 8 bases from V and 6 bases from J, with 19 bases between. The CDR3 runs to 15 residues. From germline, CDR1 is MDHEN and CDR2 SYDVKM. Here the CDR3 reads CASLRGLWKAGELFF. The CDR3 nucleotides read TGTGCCAGCTTGCGGGGACTTTGGAAGGCCGGGGAGCTGTTTTTT.

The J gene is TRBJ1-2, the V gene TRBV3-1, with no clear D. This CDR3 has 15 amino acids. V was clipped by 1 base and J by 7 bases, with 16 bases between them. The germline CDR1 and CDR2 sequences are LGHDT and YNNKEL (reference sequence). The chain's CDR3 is CASSQADITRSGYTF. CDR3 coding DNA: TGTGCCAGCAGCCAAGCCGACATAACAAGAAGTGGCTACACCTTC.

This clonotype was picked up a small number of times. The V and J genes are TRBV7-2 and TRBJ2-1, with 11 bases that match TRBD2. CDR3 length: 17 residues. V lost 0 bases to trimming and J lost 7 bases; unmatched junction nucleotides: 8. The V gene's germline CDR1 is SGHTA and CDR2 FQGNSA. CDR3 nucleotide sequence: TGTGCCAGCAGCTTAGCGGCCGGGACTAGCGGTACAAATGAGCAGTTCTTC. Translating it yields CASSLAAGTSGTNEQFF.

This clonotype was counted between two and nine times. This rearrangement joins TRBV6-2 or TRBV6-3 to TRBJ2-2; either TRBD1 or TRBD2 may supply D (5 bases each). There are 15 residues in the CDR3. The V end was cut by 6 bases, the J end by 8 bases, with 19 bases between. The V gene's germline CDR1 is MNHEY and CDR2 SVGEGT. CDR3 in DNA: TGTGCCAGCAGGAGGGACCCGCCCCAGTTGGGGGAGCTGTTTTTT. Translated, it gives CASRRDPPQLGELFF.

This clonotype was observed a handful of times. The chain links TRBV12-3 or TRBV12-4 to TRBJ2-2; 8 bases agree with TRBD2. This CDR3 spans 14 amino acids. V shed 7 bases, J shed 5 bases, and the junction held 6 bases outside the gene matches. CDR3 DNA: TGTGCCAGCATCGGGGGGGTTGCAACCGGGGAGCTGTTTTTT. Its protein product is CASIGGVATGELFF.

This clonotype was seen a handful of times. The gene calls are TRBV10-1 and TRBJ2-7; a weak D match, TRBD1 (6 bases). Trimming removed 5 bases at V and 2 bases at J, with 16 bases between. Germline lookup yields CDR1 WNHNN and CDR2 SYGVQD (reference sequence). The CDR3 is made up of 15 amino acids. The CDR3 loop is CASSLQGTGPYEQYF. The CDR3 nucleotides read TGCGCCAGCAGTTTACAGGGAACAGGACCCTACGAGCAGTACTTC.

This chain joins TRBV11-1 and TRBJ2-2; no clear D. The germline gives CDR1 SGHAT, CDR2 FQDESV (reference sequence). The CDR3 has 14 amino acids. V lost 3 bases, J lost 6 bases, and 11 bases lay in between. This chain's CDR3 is CASSLSVQAGELFF. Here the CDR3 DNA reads TGTGCCAGCAGCTTGAGTGTTCAGGCCGGGGAGCTGTTTTTT. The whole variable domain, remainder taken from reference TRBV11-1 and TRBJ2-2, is EAEVAQSPRYKITEKSQAVAFWCDPISGHATLYWYRQILGQGPELLVQFQDESVVDDSQLPKDRFSAERLKGVDSTLKIQPAELGDSAMYLCASSLSVQAGELFFGEGSRLTVL.

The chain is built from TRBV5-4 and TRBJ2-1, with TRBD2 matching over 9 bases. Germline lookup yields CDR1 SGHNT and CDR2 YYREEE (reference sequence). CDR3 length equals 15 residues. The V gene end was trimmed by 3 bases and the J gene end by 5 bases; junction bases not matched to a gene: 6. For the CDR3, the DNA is TGTGCCAGCAGCTGGGGACTAGCAGCCAACAATGAGCAGTTCTTC. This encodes CASSWGLAANNEQFF.

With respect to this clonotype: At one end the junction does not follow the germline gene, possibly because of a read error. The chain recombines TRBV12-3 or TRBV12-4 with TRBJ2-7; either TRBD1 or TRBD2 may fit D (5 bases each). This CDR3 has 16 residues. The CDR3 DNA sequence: TGTGCCAGCAATTTAGGAAGGGGACGCCTTTCCTACGAGCAGTACTTC. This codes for CASNLGRGRLSYEQYF.

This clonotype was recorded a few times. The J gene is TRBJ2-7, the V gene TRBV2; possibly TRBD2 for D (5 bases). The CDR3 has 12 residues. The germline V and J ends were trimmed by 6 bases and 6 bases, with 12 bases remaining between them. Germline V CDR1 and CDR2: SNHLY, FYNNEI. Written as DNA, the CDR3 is TGTGCCAGCAGCGAAATGGAGGTCGAGCAGTACTTC. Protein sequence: CASSEMEVEQYF.

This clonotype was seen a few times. DNA for the CDR3: TGTGCCAGCTCACCCGTGGTCCGGGATAGCCCAGATACGCAGTATTTT. Its translation is CASSPVVRDSPDTQYF. This chain joins TRBV18 and TRBJ2-3; D might be TRBD2 (5 bases). Looked up from germline, CDR1 is KGHSH and CDR2 is LQKENI. The CDR3 is made up of 16 amino acids. Trimming cost V 3 bases and J 4 bases, with 17 bases left between them.

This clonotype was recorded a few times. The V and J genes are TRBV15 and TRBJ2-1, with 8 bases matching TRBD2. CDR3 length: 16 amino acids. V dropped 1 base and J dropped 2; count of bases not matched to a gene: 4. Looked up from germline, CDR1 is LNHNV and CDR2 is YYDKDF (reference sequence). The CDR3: CATSRVTGGPYNEQFF. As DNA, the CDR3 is TGTGCCACCAGCAGAGTCACGGGAGGGCCCTACAATGAGCAGTTCTTC.

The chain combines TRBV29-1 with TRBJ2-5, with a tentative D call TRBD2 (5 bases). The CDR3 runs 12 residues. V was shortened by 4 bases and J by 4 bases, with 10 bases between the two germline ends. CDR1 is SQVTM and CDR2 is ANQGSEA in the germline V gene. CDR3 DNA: TGCAGCGTTGTTGAGGGCGCAGAGACCCAGTACTTC. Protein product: CSVVEGAETQYF.

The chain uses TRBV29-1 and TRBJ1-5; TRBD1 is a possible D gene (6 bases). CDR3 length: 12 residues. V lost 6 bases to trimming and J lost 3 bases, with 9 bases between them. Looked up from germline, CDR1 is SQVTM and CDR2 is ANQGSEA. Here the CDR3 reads CSVGTHNQPQHF. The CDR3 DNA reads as TGCAGCGTAGGGACACACAATCAGCCCCAGCATTTT.

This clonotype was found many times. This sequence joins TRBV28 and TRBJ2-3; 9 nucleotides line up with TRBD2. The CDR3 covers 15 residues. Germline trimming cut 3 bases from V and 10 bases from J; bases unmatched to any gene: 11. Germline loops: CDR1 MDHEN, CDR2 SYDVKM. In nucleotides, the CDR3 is TGTGCCAGCAGTTTCGAGGGTAGCGGGGGCTGGGCGCAGTATTTT. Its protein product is CASSFEGSGGWAQYF.

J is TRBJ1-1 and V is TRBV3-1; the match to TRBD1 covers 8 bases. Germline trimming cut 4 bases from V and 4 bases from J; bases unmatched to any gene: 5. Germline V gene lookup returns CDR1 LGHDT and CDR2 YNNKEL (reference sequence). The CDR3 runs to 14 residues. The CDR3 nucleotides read TGTGCCAGCAGCCGAGTACAGGGGGGCACTGAAGCTTTCTTT. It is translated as CASSRVQGGTEAFF.

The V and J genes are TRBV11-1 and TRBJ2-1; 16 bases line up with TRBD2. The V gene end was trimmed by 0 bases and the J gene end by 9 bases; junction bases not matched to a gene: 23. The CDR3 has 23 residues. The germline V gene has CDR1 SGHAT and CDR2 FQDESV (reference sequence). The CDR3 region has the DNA TGTGCCAGCAGCTTAGCGAGGAGACAGGGGACTAGCGGGAGGGCCCTCCCCTCTAGTGAGCAGTTCTTC. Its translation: CASSLARRQGTSGRALPSSEQFF.

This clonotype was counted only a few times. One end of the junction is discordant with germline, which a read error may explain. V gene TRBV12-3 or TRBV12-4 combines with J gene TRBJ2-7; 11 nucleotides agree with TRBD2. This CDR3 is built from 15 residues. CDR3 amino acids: CASSVAGGPSYEQYF. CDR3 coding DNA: TGTGCCAGCAGTGTAGCGGGGGGGCCCTCCTACGAGCAGTACTTC.

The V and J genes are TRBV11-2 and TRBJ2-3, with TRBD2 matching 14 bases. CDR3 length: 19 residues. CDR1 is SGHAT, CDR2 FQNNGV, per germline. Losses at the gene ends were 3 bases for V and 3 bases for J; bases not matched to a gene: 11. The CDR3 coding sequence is TGTGCCAGCAGCTTCAAACCCCGGGGACTAGCGGGGGCGACAGATACGCAGTATTTT. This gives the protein CASSFKPRGLAGATDTQYF.

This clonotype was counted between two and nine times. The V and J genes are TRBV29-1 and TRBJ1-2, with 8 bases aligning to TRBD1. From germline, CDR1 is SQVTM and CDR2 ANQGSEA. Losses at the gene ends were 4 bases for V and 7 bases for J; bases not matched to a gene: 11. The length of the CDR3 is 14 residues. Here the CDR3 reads CSVVVGQGGVGYTF. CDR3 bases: TGCAGCGTTGTTGTCGGACAGGGCGGTGTTGGCTACACCTTC.

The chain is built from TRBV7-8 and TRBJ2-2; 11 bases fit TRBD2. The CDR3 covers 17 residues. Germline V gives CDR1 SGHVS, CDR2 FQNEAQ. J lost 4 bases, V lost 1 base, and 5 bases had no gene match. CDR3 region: CASSLVRLAGTTGELFF. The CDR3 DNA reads TGTGCCAGCAGCTTAGTTCGACTAGCGGGGACCACCGGGGAGCTGTTTTTT.